This entry lists 26 T cell receptor beta chains sequenced from one sample in a study of blood T cell repertoires in COVID-19. Repertoires were generated with immunoSEQ multiplex PCR, while TCRdb's copy carries only in-frame clones and drops some. The sample includes roughly 290,000 clones, around 91% of them seen just once. The specimen was peripheral blood. All receptors derive from a woman between 55 and 75 years old with acute or convalescent COVID-19.

This chain connects TRBV9 to TRBJ2-7; TRBD2 matches 13 bases. Trimming removed 4 bases from V and 3 bases from J; junction bases left unmatched: 19. Germline assignment: CDR1 SGDLS and CDR2 YYNGEE. The CDR3 is 20 amino acids. The CDR3 DNA follows: TGTGCCAGCAGCTACAACGTTGGGCGGACTAGCGGGGGCCACCTCTACGAGCAGTACTTC. It is translated as CASSYNVGRTSGGHLYEQYF. Full variable domain (rest looked up from reference TRBV9 and TRBJ2-7): DSGVTQTPKHLITATGQRVTLRCSPRSGDLSVYWYQQSLDQGLQFLIQYYNGEERAKGNILERFSAQQFPDLHSELNLSSLELGDSALYFCASSYNVGRTSGGHLYEQYFGPGTRLTVT.

The chain combines TRBV5-8 with TRBJ1-4; 7 bases match TRBD1. The CDR3 covers 17 residues. Germline-derived CDR1 and CDR2 are SGHTS and YDEGEE. The ends lost 6 bases at V and 3 bases at J; junction bases unmatched: 14. The CDR3 spells CASKAPGQRRPNEKLFF. The CDR3 coding sequence is TGTGCCAGCAAAGCCCCGGGACAGCGGCGACCTAATGAAAAACTGTTTTTT.

The rearrangement uses TRBV5-4 and TRBJ2-1; 7 bases line up with TRBD1. The CDR3 has 16 amino acids. Germline CDR1 and CDR2: SGHNT and YYREEE (reference sequence). Trimming cost V 0 bases and J 2 bases; bases outside gene matches: 5. The CDR3 bases are TGTGCCAGCAGCTTGGGGGCCAGGGGGACCTACAATGAGCAGTTCTTC. It encodes CASSLGARGTYNEQFF.

The chain has TRBV9 and TRBJ2-2; unclear D gene. The CDR3 loop spans 13 amino acids. Germline-derived CDR1 and CDR2 are SGDLS and YYNGEE. Trimming removed 4 bases at V and 8 bases at J, with 12 bases between. The chain's CDR3 is CASSSLMSGELFF. The CDR3 region has the DNA TGTGCCAGCAGCTCCCTTATGTCTGGGGAGCTGTTTTTT.

The V gene is TRBV5-8, the J gene TRBJ1-5, with 7 bases that match TRBD1. The CDR3 has 13 amino acids. Germline V gene lookup returns CDR1 SGHTS and CDR2 YDEGEE. Trimming removed 4 bases from V and 6 bases from J; junction bases left unmatched: 4. The CDR3 here is CASSLRGTQPQHF. In nucleotides, the CDR3 is TGTGCCAGCAGCCTCAGGGGGACTCAGCCCCAGCATTTT.

The gene calls are TRBV3-1 (or the pseudogene TRBV3-2) and TRBJ2-7; D remains ambiguous. V was pared by 1 base and J by 3 bases, with 7 bases between. Per germline, CDR1 LGHDT and CDR2 YNNKEL (reference sequence). The CDR3 is 13 residues long. CDR3 sequence reads: CASSQAYGYEQYF. The CDR3 DNA follows: TGTGCCAGCAGCCAAGCATACGGCTACGAGCAGTACTTC.

The genes are TRBV5-6 and TRBJ1-2, with a weak D call TRBD1 (5 bases). Germline-derived CDR1 and CDR2 are SGHDT and YYEEEE. This CDR3 comprises 13 residues. Between the trimmed V and J ends, which lost 4 bases and 8 bases, there was a span of 15 bases. CDR3 sequence: CASSPRDFGGYTF. CDR3 DNA sequence: TGTGCCAGCAGCCCCCGGGACTTCGGGGGCTACACCTTC.

Note on this clone: At one end, the junction sequence differs from germline, possibly due to a read error. The V and J genes are TRBV5-5 and TRBJ1-6, with TRBD1 identical over 7 bases. This CDR3 has 13 amino acids. Germline assignment: CDR1 SGHKS and CDR2 YYEKEE (reference sequence). CDR3 nucleotides: TGTGCCAGCAGTTTGGAGGACAGGTCACCCCTCCACTTT. Protein product: CASSLEDRSPLHF.

This clone was seen a few times. The genes are TRBV6-5 and TRBJ1-2; tentative D call: TRBD1 (6 bases). The V gene lost 5 bases and the J gene lost 6 bases, with 19 bases spanning the gap. Looked up from germline, CDR1 is MNHEY and CDR2 is SVGAGI. The CDR3 sequence is 15 residues long. CDR3 in amino acids: CASSPGWGRLDGYTF. The CDR3 DNA follows: TGTGCCAGCAGTCCTGGCTGGGGGCGACTCGATGGCTACACCTTC.

This chain connects TRBV20-1 to TRBJ2-1; D gene ambiguous. CDR1 and CDR2 (germline): DFQATT, SNEGSKA (reference sequence). Trimming shortened V by 0 bases and J by 12 bases, and 9 bases separated the two germline ends. The CDR3 extends over 11 amino acids. The CDR3 region is CSARDLPRQFF. The CDR3 bases are TGCAGTGCTAGAGACCTCCCGCGGCAGTTCTTC.

In nucleotides, the CDR3 is TGTGCCAGTAGCGGTCGTAGCGGGGTTTACAATGAGCAGTTCTTC. The encoded protein is CASSGRSGVYNEQFF. The chain couples TRBV19 to TRBJ2-1, with TRBD2 identical over 8 bases. The CDR3 loop spans 15 amino acids. V lost 6 bases and J lost 4; bases outside the gene matches: 8. CDR1 LNHDA and CDR2 SQIVND come from the germline V gene (reference sequence).

The count of this clone is one. The DNA of the CDR3 is TGTGCCAGCTCACCTTTATTGACATCTTCGGGGGGGGAAAAACTGTTTTTT. It is translated as CASSPLLTSSGGEKLFF. The chain joins TRBV18 to TRBJ1-4, with D tentatively TRBD1 (5 bases). With 3 bases removed from V and 8 bases from J, the gap between germline ends came to 22 bases. Germline-derived CDR1 and CDR2 are KGHSH and LQKENI. There are 17 residues in the CDR3.

The V call is TRBV5-1, the J call TRBJ1-3, with D possibly matching TRBD1 (6 bases). V dropped 0 bases and J dropped 0 bases, with 16 bases sitting between them. Germline V CDR1 and CDR2: SGHRS, YFSETQ. The length of the CDR3 is 18 residues. The CDR3 is CASSLELGGPYSGNTIYF. CDR3 DNA sequence: TGCGCCAGCAGCTTGGAGTTGGGGGGGCCCTACTCTGGAAACACCATATATTTT.

The chain has TRBV4-2 and TRBJ1-6; perhaps TRBD1 as D (6 bases). CDR3 size: 15 residues. Deletions cut 0 bases from V and 10 bases from J, with 13 bases between. Germline V gene sequence: CDR1 LGHNA, CDR2 YNFKEQ. The CDR3 loop reads CASSQDPGVLSPLHF. DNA for the CDR3: TGTGCCAGCAGCCAAGACCCAGGGGTGTTATCACCCCTCCACTTT.

V gene TRBV7-9 combines with J gene TRBJ1-5, with D perhaps matching TRBD1 (5 bases). Germline assignment: CDR1 SEHNR and CDR2 FQNEAQ (reference sequence). V shed 0 bases and J shed 6 bases, with 12 bases lying between them. The CDR3 extends over 15 amino acids. CDR3: CASSLAQGLVQPQHF. The DNA of the CDR3 is TGTGCCAGCAGCTTAGCGCAGGGTTTGGTTCAGCCCCAGCATTTT.

CDR3 in DNA: TGTGCCAGCAGCCTCACTTACTCACTAGCGGTTACCTACGAGCAGTACTTC. Translation gives CASSLTYSLAVTYEQYF. This sequence joins TRBV6-2 or TRBV6-3 and TRBJ2-7; TRBD2 agrees at 8 bases. V was pared by 6 bases and J by 2 bases, with 15 bases of the junction left unmatched. Germline V gives CDR1 MNHEY, CDR2 SVGEGT. The CDR3 is 17 amino acids.

The chain joins TRBV27 to TRBJ1-2; no reliable D call. V lost 3 bases to trimming and J lost 3 bases, with 20 bases between them. The CDR3 has 17 residues. Per germline, CDR1 MNHEY and CDR2 SMNVEV (reference sequence). CDR3 coding DNA: TGTGCCAGCAGTTTGGGTCCACGCCCGACTATCGACTATGGCTACACCTTC. This sequence encodes CASSLGPRPTIDYGYTF.

The V and J genes are TRBV28 and TRBJ1-5; perhaps TRBD1 as D (6 bases). The CDR3 spans 14 residues. V was pared by 3 bases and J by 6 bases, with 12 bases between. Germline assignment: CDR1 MDHEN and CDR2 SYDVKM. CDR3 sequence: CASSFLQGPQPQHF. CDR3 nucleotides: TGTGCCAGCAGTTTTCTACAGGGCCCTCAGCCCCAGCATTTT.

V usage is TRBV5-4 and J usage is TRBJ1-2; tentatively, D is TRBD1 (6 bases). The CDR3 spans 14 residues. V was clipped by 4 bases and J by 8 bases, with 18 bases between them. The germline V gene has CDR1 SGHNT and CDR2 YYREEE (reference sequence). The CDR3 DNA follows: TGTGCCAGCAGCGTTGACAGGTCTTCTCGCGGCTACACCTTC. This sequence encodes CASSVDRSSRGYTF. The full variable domain, completed using reference TRBV5-4 and TRBJ1-2, is ETGVTQSPTHLIKTRGQQVTLRCSSQSGHNTVSWYQQALGQGPQFIFQYYREEENGRGNFPPRFSGLQFPNYSSELNVNALELDDSALYLCASSVDRSSRGYTFGSGTRLTVV.

This clone was detected only a few times. CDR3 sequence reads: CASRSDRGSSYEQYF. The CDR3 DNA reads TGTGCCAGCAGATCCGACAGGGGGAGCTCCTACGAGCAGTACTTC. J is TRBJ2-7 and V is TRBV6-5; 9 bases match TRBD1. CDR3 length equals 15 residues. Unmatched junction bases numbered 6, after V lost 6 bases and J lost 0 bases. Germline CDR1 is MNHEY and CDR2 is SVGAGI.

The rearrangement joins TRBV11-2 to TRBJ2-3, with 7 positions matching TRBD2. The V segment lost 5 bases and the J segment 2 bases; nucleotides outside the gene matches: 7. CDR3 length: 15 amino acids. Looked up from germline, CDR1 is SGHAT and CDR2 is FQNNGV. The CDR3 is CASSPSGVYTDTQYF. In DNA form, the CDR3 reads TGTGCCAGCAGCCCCAGCGGGGTTTACACAGATACGCAGTATTTT.

J is TRBJ2-2 and V is TRBV19; possibly TRBD1 for D (7 bases). This CDR3 has 17 residues. The V end was cut by 5 bases, the J end by 3 bases, with 19 bases between. Germline V lookup: CDR1 LNHDA, CDR2 SQIVND (reference sequence). Written as DNA, the CDR3 is TGTGCCAGTAGTCCCCGTGTTGGCAGGGGGGACACCGGGGAGCTGTTTTTT. Translating it yields CASSPRVGRGDTGELFF. Drawing the rest from reference TRBV19 and TRBJ2-2, the complete variable domain is DGGITQSPKYLFRKEGQNVTLSCEQNLNHDAMYWYRQDPGQGLRLIYYSQIVNDFQKGDIAEGYSVSREKKESFPLTVTSAQKNPTAFYLCASSPRVGRGDTGELFFGEGSRLTVL.

The chain joins TRBV6-4 to TRBJ2-2, with TRBD2 matching over 10 bases. This CDR3 spans 15 amino acids. The trim removed 4 bases at V and 3 bases at J, leaving 2 bases unmatched. CDR1 is MRHNA and CDR2 is SNTAGT in the germline V gene. This chain's CDR3 is CASSVLAGDTGELFF. The CDR3 DNA sequence: TGTGCCAGCAGTGTTCTAGCGGGGGACACCGGGGAGCTGTTTTTT.

J is TRBJ2-1 and V is TRBV12-5; tentatively, D is TRBD1 (6 bases). Trimming took off 6 bases at V and 0 bases at J, with 18 bases between the two ends. Germline assignment: CDR1 LGHNT and CDR2 FRNRAP. The CDR3 extends over 17 amino acids. For the CDR3, the DNA is TGTGCTAGTGGAACCGGATCAGGGGTGAGCTCCTACAATGAGCAGTTCTTC. This translates into CASGTGSGVSSYNEQFF.

This sequence joins TRBV9 and TRBJ1-2; 7 nucleotides agree with TRBD1. The length of the CDR3 is 13 residues. J was trimmed by 4 bases and V by 3 bases; bases with no gene match: 3. Germline lookup yields CDR1 SGDLS and CDR2 YYNGEE. DNA for the CDR3: TGTGCCAGCAGCGATACAGGGGCCTATGGCTACACCTTC. Translating gives CASSDTGAYGYTF.

The chain joins TRBV2 to TRBJ2-5, with D unresolved. This CDR3 region has 13 residues. Germline V gene data show CDR1 as SNHLY and CDR2 as FYNNEI. The V end lost 3 bases, the J end lost 2 bases, and 7 bases lay between the germline ends. The DNA of the CDR3 is TGTGCCAGCAGTGAGGAGCCACAAGAGACCCAGTACTTC. Amino acid sequence: CASSEEPQETQYF.